This T cell receptor beta chain is from a study of shared clonotypes between healthy human individuals. The data were produced by immunoSEQ multiplex PCR, yet TCRdb's version contains in-frame clones alone and is incomplete. The table lists about 2.4 million clones, roughly 93% of them singletons. This clone was seen more than once but under ten times. With 7 bases clipped from V and 2 bases from J, the junction kept 5 bases outside the gene matches. The CDR3 spans 14 residues. From germline, CDR1 is SGDLS and CDR2 YYNGEE. Sequenced sample: naive CD4+ T cells from PBMCs. Stated subset: CD45RA+ positively selected. The TCR originated in a man between 18 and 35 years old in good health. Some clones in this sample may be carry-over from other donors' samples. V is TRBV9 and J is TRBJ2-2; 7 nucleotides line up with TRBD2. CDR3 in amino acids: CASRLAVNTGELFF. The CDR3 DNA is TGTGCCAGCCGACTAGCAGTTAACACCGGGGAGCTGTTTTTT.